This record looks at one T cell receptor (beta chain) sequence and its context. What it binds is unknown. One entry per CDR3 protein, called by TCRdb with MiXCR from the reads. The profile shows about 530,000 distinct CDR3 sequences, around 27% of them singletons. The data stem from a study of T cell repertoires in cytomegalovirus infection. On the study more broadly: In public TCR beta signatures, there were indications of both CMV infection and matching HLA type. Study-wide points: Totalled public TCR beta family frequency picked out people who carried CMV plus the relevant HLA. Dominating the ex vivo response were HLA-C-restricted CMV-specific TCR beta clonotypes.

This CDR3 has 15 residues. The germline V gene has CDR1 SEHNR and CDR2 FQNEAQ (reference sequence). Trimming pared 5 bases from V and 3 bases from J, leaving 14 bases between. The receptor was derived from a human donor in good health (CMV status not recorded). Some clones in this sample may be carry-over from other donors' samples. V usage is TRBV7-9 and J usage is TRBJ2-1, with a tentative D call TRBD1 (6 bases). Material for sequencing was PBMCs. CDR3 nucleotides: TGTGCCAGCAGCCCAGGCAGGGGAGTCTACAATGAGCAGTTCTTC. Translating it yields CASSPGRGVYNEQFF.